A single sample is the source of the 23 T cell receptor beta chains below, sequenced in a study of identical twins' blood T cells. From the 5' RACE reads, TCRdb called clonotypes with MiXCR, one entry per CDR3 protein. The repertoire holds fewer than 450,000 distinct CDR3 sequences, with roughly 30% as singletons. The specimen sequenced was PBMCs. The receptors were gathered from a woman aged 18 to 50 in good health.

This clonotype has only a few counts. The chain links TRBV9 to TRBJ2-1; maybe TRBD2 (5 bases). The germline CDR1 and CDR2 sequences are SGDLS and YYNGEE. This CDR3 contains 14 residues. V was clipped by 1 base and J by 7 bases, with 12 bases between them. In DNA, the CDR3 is TGTGCCAGCAGCGTATTCACTAGAGGGAATGAGCAGTTCTTC. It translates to CASSVFTRGNEQFF.

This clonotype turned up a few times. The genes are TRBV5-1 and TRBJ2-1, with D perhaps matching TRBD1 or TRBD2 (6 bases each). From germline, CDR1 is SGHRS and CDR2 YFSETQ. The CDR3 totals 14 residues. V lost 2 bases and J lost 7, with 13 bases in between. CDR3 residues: CASSFVGGLNEQFF. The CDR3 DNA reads TGCGCCAGCAGCTTTGTAGGGGGGTTAAATGAGCAGTTCTTC.

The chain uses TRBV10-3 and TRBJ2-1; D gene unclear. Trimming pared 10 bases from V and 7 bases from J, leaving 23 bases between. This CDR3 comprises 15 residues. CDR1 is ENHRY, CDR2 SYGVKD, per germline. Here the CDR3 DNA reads TGTGCCACCGGGTCGGGCCGTTCCCCAAGGAATGAGCAGTTCTTC. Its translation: CATGSGRSPRNEQFF.

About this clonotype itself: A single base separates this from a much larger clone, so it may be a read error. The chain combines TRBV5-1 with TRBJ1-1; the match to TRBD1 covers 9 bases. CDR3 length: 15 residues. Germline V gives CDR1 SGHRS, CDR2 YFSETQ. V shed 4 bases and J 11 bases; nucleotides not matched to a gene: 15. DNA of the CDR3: TGCGCCAGCAGCATGGGACAGGGCGAGTTCGTTGGCGCTTTCTTT. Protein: CASSMGQGEFVGAFF.

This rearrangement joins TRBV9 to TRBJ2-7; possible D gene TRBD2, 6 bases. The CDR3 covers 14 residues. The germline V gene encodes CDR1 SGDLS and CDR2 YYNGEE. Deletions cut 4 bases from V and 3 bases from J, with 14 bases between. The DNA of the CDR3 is TGTGCCAGCAGCTTCCGGGACTCCAACTACGAGCAGTACTTC. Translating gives CASSFRDSNYEQYF.

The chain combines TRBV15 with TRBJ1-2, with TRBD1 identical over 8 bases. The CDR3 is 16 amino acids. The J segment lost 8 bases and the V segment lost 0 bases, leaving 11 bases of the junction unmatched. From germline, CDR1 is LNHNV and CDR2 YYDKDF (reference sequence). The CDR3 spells CATSRDLGQGSGGYTF. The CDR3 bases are TGTGCCACCAGCAGAGATCTAGGACAGGGATCCGGGGGCTACACCTTC.

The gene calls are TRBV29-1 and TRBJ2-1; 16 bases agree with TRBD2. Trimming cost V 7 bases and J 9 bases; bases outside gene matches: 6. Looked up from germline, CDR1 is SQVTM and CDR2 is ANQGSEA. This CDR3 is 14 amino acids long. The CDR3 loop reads CSATGTSGGVEQFF. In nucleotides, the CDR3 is TGCAGCGCCACCGGGACTAGCGGGGGGGTTGAGCAGTTCTTC.

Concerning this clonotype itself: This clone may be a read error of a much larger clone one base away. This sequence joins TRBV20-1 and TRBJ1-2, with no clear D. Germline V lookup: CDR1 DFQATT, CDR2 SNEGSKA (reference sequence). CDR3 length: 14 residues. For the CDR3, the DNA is TGCAGTGCTAGAGATCCCGGGAGCAGCTATGGCTCCACCTTC. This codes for CSARDPGSSYGSTF.

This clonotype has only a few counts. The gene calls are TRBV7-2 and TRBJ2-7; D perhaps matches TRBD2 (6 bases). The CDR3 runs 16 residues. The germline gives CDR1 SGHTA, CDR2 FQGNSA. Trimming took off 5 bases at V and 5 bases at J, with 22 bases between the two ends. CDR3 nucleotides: TGTGCCAGCAGCCCTATTCGTGGGCGGGAACGGAACGAGCAGTACTTC. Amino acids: CASSPIRGRERNEQYF.

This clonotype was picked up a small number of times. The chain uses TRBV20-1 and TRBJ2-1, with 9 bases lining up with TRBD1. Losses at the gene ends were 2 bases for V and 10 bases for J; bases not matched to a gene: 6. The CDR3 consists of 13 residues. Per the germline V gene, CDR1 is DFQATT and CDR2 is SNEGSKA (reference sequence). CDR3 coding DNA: TGCAGTGCTAGACTGGACAGGGGCAGGGAGCAGTTCTTC. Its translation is CSARLDRGREQFF.

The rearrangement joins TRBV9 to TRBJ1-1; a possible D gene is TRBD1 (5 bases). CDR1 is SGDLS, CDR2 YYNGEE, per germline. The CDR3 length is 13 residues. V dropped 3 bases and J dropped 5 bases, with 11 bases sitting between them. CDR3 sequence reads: CASSGTGKTEAFF. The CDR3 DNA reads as TGTGCCAGCAGCGGAACAGGCAAGACTGAAGCTTTCTTT.

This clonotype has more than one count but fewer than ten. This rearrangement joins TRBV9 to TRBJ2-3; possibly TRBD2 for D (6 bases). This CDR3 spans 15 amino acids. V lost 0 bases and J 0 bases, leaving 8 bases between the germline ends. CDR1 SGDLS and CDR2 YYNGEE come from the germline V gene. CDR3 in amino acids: CASSVGSGSTDTQYF. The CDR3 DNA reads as TGTGCCAGCAGCGTAGGAAGCGGGAGCACAGATACGCAGTATTTT. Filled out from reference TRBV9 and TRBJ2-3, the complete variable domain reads DSGVTQTPKHLITATGQRVTLRCSPRSGDLSVYWYQQSLDQGLQFLIQYYNGEERAKGNILERFSAQQFPDLHSELNLSSLELGDSALYFCASSVGSGSTDTQYFGPGTRLTVL.

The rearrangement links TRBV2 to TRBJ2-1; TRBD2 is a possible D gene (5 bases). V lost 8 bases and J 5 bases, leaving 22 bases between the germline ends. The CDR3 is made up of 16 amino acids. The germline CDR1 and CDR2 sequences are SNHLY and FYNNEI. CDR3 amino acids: CASRSRPGYQNNEQFF. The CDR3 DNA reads TGTGCCAGCCGCTCCCGTCCGGGGTATCAAAACAATGAGCAGTTCTTC.

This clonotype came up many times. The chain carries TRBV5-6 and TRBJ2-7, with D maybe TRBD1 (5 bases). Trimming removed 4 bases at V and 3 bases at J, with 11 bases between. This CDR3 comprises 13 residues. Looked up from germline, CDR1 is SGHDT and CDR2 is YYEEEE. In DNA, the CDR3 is TGTGCCAGCAGCCTCGACAGTCTCTACGAGCAGTACTTC. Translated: CASSLDSLYEQYF. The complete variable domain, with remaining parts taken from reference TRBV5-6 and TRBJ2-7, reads DAGVTQSPTHLIKTRGQQVTLRCSPKSGHDTVSWYQQALGQGPQFIFQYYEEEERQRGNFPDRFSGHQFPNYSSELNVNALLLGDSALYLCASSLDSLYEQYFGPGTRLTVT.

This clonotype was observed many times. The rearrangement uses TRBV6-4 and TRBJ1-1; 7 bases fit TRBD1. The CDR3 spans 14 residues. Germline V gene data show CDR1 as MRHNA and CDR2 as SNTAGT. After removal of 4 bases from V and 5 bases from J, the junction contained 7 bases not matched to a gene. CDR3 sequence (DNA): TGTGCCAGCAGTGTCGAACAGGGGAGGACTGAAGCTTTCTTT. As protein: CASSVEQGRTEAFF.

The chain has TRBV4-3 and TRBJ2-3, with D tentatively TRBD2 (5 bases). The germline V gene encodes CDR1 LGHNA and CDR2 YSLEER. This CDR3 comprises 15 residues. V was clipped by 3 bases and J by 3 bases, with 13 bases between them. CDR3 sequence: CASSQERDWTDTQYF. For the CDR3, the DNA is TGCGCCAGCAGCCAGGAGAGGGATTGGACAGATACGCAGTATTTT.

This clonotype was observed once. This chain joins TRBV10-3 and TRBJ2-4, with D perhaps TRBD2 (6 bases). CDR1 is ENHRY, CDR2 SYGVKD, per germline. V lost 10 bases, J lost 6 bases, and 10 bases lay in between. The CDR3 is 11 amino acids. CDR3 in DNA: TGTGCCACCGGGGGTGGAAACATTCAGTACTTC. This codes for CATGGGNIQYF.

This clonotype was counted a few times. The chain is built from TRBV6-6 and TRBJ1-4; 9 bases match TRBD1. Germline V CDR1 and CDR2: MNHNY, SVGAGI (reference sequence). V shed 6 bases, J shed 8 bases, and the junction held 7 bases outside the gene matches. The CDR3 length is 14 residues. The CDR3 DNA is TGTGCCAGCAGAGGAGGACAGGGGAACGAAAAACTGTTTTTT. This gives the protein CASRGGQGNEKLFF.

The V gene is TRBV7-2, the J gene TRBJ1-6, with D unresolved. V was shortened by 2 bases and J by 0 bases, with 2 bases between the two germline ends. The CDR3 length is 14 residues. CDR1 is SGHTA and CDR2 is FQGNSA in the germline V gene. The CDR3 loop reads CASSLTSYNSPLHF. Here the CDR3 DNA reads TGTGCCAGCAGCTTAACCTCCTATAATTCACCCCTCCACTTT.

The CDR3 loop reads CASSGITNTEAFF. The CDR3 DNA follows: TGTGCCAGCTCCGGGATTACGAACACTGAAGCTTTCTTT. The chain recombines TRBV18 with TRBJ1-1; D is unresolved. V lost 6 bases to trimming and J lost 1 base, with 9 bases between them. Germline loops: CDR1 KGHSH, CDR2 LQKENI. The CDR3 spans 13 residues.

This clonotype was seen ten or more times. CDR3 bases: TGCAGTGCGCGACAGGGGGCTAACTATGGCTACACCTTC. It translates to CSARQGANYGYTF. V usage is TRBV20-1 and J usage is TRBJ1-2; 9 bases line up with TRBD1. Trimming removed 6 bases from V and 0 bases from J; junction bases left unmatched: 2. This CDR3 comprises 13 residues. Germline V gene data show CDR1 as DFQATT and CDR2 as SNEGSKA (reference sequence).

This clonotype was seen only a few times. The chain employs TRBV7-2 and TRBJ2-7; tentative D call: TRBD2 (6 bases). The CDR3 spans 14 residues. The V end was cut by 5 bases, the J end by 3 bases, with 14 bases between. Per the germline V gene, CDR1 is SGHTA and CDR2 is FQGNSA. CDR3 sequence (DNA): TGTGCCAGCAGCCCACGTTGGGACTTCTACGAGCAGTACTTC. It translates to CASSPRWDFYEQYF. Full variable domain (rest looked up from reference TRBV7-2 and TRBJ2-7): GAGVSQSPSNKVTEKGKDVELRCDPISGHTALYWYRQSLGQGLEFLIYFQGNSAPDKSGLPSDRFSAERTGGSVSTLTIQRTQQEDSAVYLCASSPRWDFYEQYFGPGTRLTVT.

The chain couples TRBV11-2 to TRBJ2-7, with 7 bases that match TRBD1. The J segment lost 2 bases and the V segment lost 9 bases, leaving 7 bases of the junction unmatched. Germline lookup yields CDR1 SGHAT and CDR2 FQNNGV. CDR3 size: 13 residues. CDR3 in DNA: TGTGCCAGAAGCCCGGGACAGACCTACGAGCAGTACTTC. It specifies CARSPGQTYEQYF. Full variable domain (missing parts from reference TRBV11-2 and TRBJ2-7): EAGVAQSPRYKIIEKRQSVAFWCNPISGHATLYWYQQILGQGPKLLIQFQNNGVVDDSQLPKDRFSAERLKGVDSTLKIQPAKLEDSAVYLCARSPGQTYEQYFGPGTRLTVT.